The 10 T cell receptor beta chains presented below share a single source sample, sequenced in a study of T cell responses to AZD1222 COVID-19 vaccine. TCRdb's copy holds only in-frame clones and misses some; the assay was immunoSEQ multiplex PCR. The top ten hold less than 11% of the sample, which has 200,000 or so clones, 85% to 95% seen once. The specimen was peripheral blood, collected on day 0 of AZD1222 vaccination. The source is an adult in good health.

This chain uses TRBV5-1 with TRBJ2-2, with 12 nucleotides matching TRBD2. Losses at the gene ends were 4 bases for V and 1 base for J; bases not matched to a gene: 5. The CDR3 length is 17 residues. Germline CDR1 reads SGHRS; CDR2 reads YFSETQ. DNA for the CDR3: TGCGCCAGCAGCCCGACGGGACTAGCGGGGAACACCGGGGAGCTGTTTTTT. This encodes CASSPTGLAGNTGELFF.

CDR3 nucleotide sequence: TGTGCCACCAGCAGAGTCACCGGGGAGCTGTTTTTT. Translated: CATSRVTGELFF. This chain joins TRBV15 and TRBJ2-2; D is undetermined. CDR1 and CDR2 from the germline V gene are LNHNV and YYDKDF (reference sequence). V was shortened by 1 base and J by 4 bases, with 1 base between the two germline ends. The CDR3 extends over 12 amino acids.

This chain connects TRBV5-6 to TRBJ1-1; D ambiguous. V lost 0 bases to trimming and J lost 0 bases, with 3 bases between them. This CDR3 has 13 residues. Germline V gene lookup returns CDR1 SGHDT and CDR2 YYEEEE. This chain's CDR3 is CASSLEVNTEAFF. The CDR3 DNA is TGTGCCAGCAGCTTGGAAGTGAACACTGAAGCTTTCTTT.

The chain recombines TRBV19 with TRBJ2-5; the D gene is possibly TRBD2 (5 bases). V was pared by 3 bases and J by 2 bases, with 10 bases between. The CDR3 runs 14 residues. The germline V gene encodes CDR1 LNHDA and CDR2 SQIVND (reference sequence). CDR3 in amino acids: CASSIGGPQETQYF. Written as DNA, the CDR3 is TGTGCCAGTAGTATTGGCGGGCCTCAAGAGACCCAGTACTTC.

V gene TRBV27 combines with J gene TRBJ1-2, with 7 nucleotides matching TRBD1. The CDR3 consists of 13 residues. The germline CDR1 and CDR2 sequences are MNHEY and SMNVEV (reference sequence). Trimming cost V 6 bases and J 4 bases; bases outside gene matches: 5. CDR3 protein: CASSRGQSYGYTF. The DNA of the CDR3 is TGTGCCAGCAGCCGGGGACAGTCCTATGGCTACACCTTC.

The chain is built from TRBV27 and TRBJ2-7; TRBD1 matches 10 bases. The CDR3 runs to 14 residues. From germline, CDR1 is MNHEY and CDR2 SMNVEV (reference sequence). The J segment lost 3 bases and the V segment lost 4 bases, leaving 3 bases of the junction unmatched. For the CDR3, the DNA is TGTGCCAGCAGTTGGGACAGGGGAAACTACGAGCAGTACTTC. This encodes CASSWDRGNYEQYF.

This chain joins TRBV30 and TRBJ1-2; 8 positions agree with TRBD1. The V gene end was trimmed by 3 bases and the J gene end by 7 bases; junction bases not matched to a gene: 1. Per germline, CDR1 GTSNPN and CDR2 SVGIG (reference sequence). CDR3 length: 11 residues. CDR3 coding DNA: TGTGCCTGGAGCCAGGGGGCTGGCTACACCTTC. Translated, it gives CAWSQGAGYTF.

The chain couples TRBV28 to TRBJ2-2; D unresolved. The CDR3 contains 15 residues. Germline lookup yields CDR1 MDHEN and CDR2 SYDVKM. V was cut by 3 bases and J by 6 bases, with 14 bases left in between. The CDR3 loop reads CASSFRRSPPGELFF. CDR3 bases: TGTGCCAGCAGTTTCCGGCGGTCGCCCCCCGGGGAGCTGTTTTTT.

This chain's CDR3 is CASSLAQGANYGYTF. CDR3 nucleotide sequence: TGTGCCAGCAGCTTAGCGCAGGGGGCGAACTATGGCTACACCTTC. The gene calls are TRBV7-2 and TRBJ1-2, with 8 bases identical to TRBD1. Germline-derived CDR1 and CDR2 are SGHTA and FQGNSA. J lost 2 bases, V lost 0 bases, and 2 bases had no gene match. CDR3 length equals 15 residues. Together with reference TRBV7-2 and TRBJ1-2, the CDR3 gives the full variable domain: GAGVSQSPSNKVTEKGKDVELRCDPISGHTALYWYRQSLGQGLEFLIYFQGNSAPDKSGLPSDRFSAERTGGSVSTLTIQRTQQEDSAVYLCASSLAQGANYGYTFGSGTRLTVV.

The chain is built from TRBV4-1 and TRBJ1-5; 8 nucleotides align to TRBD1. The junction had 5 bases not matched to a gene; V was cut back by 3 bases and J by 4 bases. The CDR3 contains 15 residues. The germline V gene encodes CDR1 MGHRA and CDR2 YSYEKL. The CDR3 region is CASSHTGGGNQPQHF. In DNA, the CDR3 is TGCGCCAGCAGCCATACAGGGGGAGGGAATCAGCCCCAGCATTTT.